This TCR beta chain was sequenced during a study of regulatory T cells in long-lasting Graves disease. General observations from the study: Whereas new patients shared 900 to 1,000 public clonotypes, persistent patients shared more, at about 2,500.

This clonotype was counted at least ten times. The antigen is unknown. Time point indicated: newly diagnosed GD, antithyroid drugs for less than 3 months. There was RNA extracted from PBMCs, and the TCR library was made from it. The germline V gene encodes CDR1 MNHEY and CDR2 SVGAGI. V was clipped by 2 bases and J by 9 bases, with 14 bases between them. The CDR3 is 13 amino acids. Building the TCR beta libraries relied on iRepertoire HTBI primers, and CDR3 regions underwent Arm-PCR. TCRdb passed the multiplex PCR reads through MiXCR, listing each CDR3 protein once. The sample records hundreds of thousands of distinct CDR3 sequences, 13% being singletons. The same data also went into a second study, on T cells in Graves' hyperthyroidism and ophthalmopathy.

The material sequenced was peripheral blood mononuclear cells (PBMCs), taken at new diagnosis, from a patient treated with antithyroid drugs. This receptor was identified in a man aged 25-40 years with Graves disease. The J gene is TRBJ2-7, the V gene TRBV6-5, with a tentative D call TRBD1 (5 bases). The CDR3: CASSYQGLDRQYF. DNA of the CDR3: TGTGCCAGCAGTTACCAGGGTCTGGACCGGCAGTACTTC.